These 28 T cell receptor beta chains were all obtained from the same sample, sequenced in a study of blood T cell repertoires in COVID-19 (TCRdb year 2020). Library construction relied on the immunoSEQ multiplex PCR assay. Entries here come from immuneACCESS through TCRdb and include only in-frame sequences with V and J called. Some clones fail to appear in such tables; in the studies checked, an unresolved V gene covers under half of the shortfall, and the cause of the remainder is unknown. A total of a few hundred thousand clones appear in this sample, around 84% of them only once. The ten largest clones add up to roughly a sixth of the sample. Sequencing was performed on PBMCs or T cells enriched from blood (not recorded which). The source is a man in his forties who had recovered from COVID-19.

This clone has a single count. This rearrangement joins TRBV19 to TRBJ2-1, with 10 bases lining up with TRBD2. The CDR3 length is 16 residues. The V gene's germline CDR1 is LNHDA and CDR2 SQIVND (reference sequence). The V gene end was trimmed by 1 base and the J gene end by 2 bases; junction bases not matched to a gene: 2. The CDR3 DNA reads as TGTGCCAGTAGTATAGGGAGCGGGAGGGCCTACAATGAGCAGTTCTTC. The encoded protein is CASSIGSGRAYNEQFF.

The chain links TRBV7-3 to TRBJ1-1; the match to TRBD1 covers 7 bases. Germline lookup yields CDR1 SGHTA and CDR2 FQGTGA. J was trimmed by 1 base and V by 2 bases; bases with no gene match: 7. The CDR3 contains 16 residues. DNA of the CDR3: TGTGCCAGCAGCTTAGGCCCACAGGGGCCGAACACTGAAGCTTTCTTT. It yields the protein CASSLGPQGPNTEAFF.

V usage is TRBV5-4 and J usage is TRBJ1-2; D gene unclear. CDR3 length: 15 residues. Per the germline V gene, CDR1 is SGHNT and CDR2 is YYREEE (reference sequence). Trimming cost V 4 bases and J 2 bases, with 15 bases left between them. CDR3 nucleotides: TGTGCCAGCAGCCCGGATACGACAAGAAACTATGGCTACACCTTC. Translation: CASSPDTTRNYGYTF.

V usage is TRBV5-1 and J usage is TRBJ2-7, with 9 bases matching TRBD2. From germline, CDR1 is SGHRS and CDR2 YFSETQ. This CDR3 spans 14 amino acids. J was trimmed by 6 bases and V by 4 bases; bases with no gene match: 8. CDR3 loop: CASSVASGIREQYF. CDR3 nucleotide sequence: TGCGCCAGCAGCGTTGCTAGCGGGATCCGCGAGCAGTACTTC.

The genes are TRBV4-2 and TRBJ2-7; D not resolved. The V end was cut by 1 base, the J end by 0 bases, with 10 bases between. From germline, CDR1 is LGHNA and CDR2 YNFKEQ. The CDR3 length is 15 residues. The CDR3, as DNA: TGTGCCAGCAGCCAAGGCACCACGAGCTCCTACGAGCAGTACTTC. It specifies CASSQGTTSSYEQYF.

The rearrangement uses TRBV3-1 (or the pseudogene TRBV3-2) and TRBJ2-7; 10 nucleotides align to TRBD2. The CDR3 contains 17 residues. The J segment lost 7 bases and the V segment lost 6 bases, leaving 18 bases of the junction unmatched. CDR1 is LGHDT and CDR2 is YNNKEL in the germline V gene (reference sequence). CDR3 residues: CASSRTRAGGPPVEQYF. The DNA of the CDR3 is TGTGCCAGCAGTCGGACCCGAGCGGGAGGGCCGCCAGTTGAGCAGTACTTC.

The CDR3 loop is CASRTSGTSPFF. Here the CDR3 DNA reads TGTGCCAGCCGGACTAGCGGGACCTCCCCGTTCTTC. The chain links TRBV12-3 or TRBV12-4 to TRBJ2-1, with TRBD2 identical over 12 bases. V shed 8 bases, J shed 15 bases, and the junction held 8 bases outside the gene matches. The CDR3 runs 12 residues.

The chain is built from TRBV3-1 (or the pseudogene TRBV3-2) and TRBJ1-3; possibly TRBD1 for D (5 bases). This CDR3 is built from 16 residues. Germline assignment: CDR1 LGHDT and CDR2 YNNKEL (reference sequence). Between the trimmed V and J ends, which lost 7 bases and 3 bases, there was a span of 19 bases. As DNA, the CDR3 is TGTGCCAGCACCCCTGGGGCGGGGTTATATGGAAACACCATATATTTT. Protein: CASTPGAGLYGNTIYF.

This chain joins TRBV5-8 and TRBJ2-1, with a tentative D call TRBD1 (5 bases). V was cut by 3 bases and J by 7 bases, with 11 bases left in between. Germline V lookup: CDR1 SGHTS, CDR2 YDEGEE. There are 13 residues in the CDR3. The CDR3 DNA reads as TGTGCCAGCAGCTCAACCAGGGTGAATGAGCAGTTCTTC. Translation gives CASSSTRVNEQFF.

This clone appeared once. The chain uses TRBV20-1 and TRBJ2-7; maybe TRBD2 (5 bases). The germline gives CDR1 DFQATT, CDR2 SNEGSKA (reference sequence). V lost 3 bases and J 5 bases, leaving 20 bases between the germline ends. The CDR3 is 15 residues long. The CDR3, as DNA: TGCAGTGCTAGTATAGGGAATGAGGGTAACCACGAGCAGTACTTC. Its protein is CSASIGNEGNHEQYF.

The V gene is TRBV4-1, the J gene TRBJ1-6; D not certain. Germline loops: CDR1 MGHRA, CDR2 YSYEKL. The V and J ends lost 0 bases and 13 bases respectively, with 7 bases between them. The CDR3 loop spans 12 amino acids. Written as DNA, the CDR3 is TGCGCCAGCAGCCAAGAATACAGTCCCCTCCACTTT. This gives the protein CASSQEYSPLHF.

This chain connects TRBV19 to TRBJ1-2; 8 bases fit TRBD1. Per the germline V gene, CDR1 is LNHDA and CDR2 is SQIVND (reference sequence). The CDR3 covers 12 residues. The V segment lost 9 bases and the J segment 7 bases; nucleotides outside the gene matches: 7. The CDR3 DNA follows: TGTGCCAGCCAGGGACAGGTTGGTGGCTACACCTTC. Protein product: CASQGQVGGYTF.

The rearrangement joins TRBV4-3 to TRBJ2-1; 7 nucleotides align to TRBD2. Germline-derived CDR1 and CDR2 are LGHNA and YSLEER. The CDR3 loop spans 18 amino acids. The J segment lost 9 bases and the V segment lost 0 bases, leaving 17 bases of the junction unmatched. CDR3 sequence reads: CASSQDQLVGGPTGEQFF. In DNA, the CDR3 is TGCGCCAGCAGCCAAGATCAGCTCGTGGGAGGGCCAACCGGTGAGCAGTTCTTC.

This chain's CDR3 is CASSSVGGAQETQYF. The DNA of the CDR3 is TGTGCCAGCAGCTCCGTAGGGGGGGCACAAGAGACCCAGTACTTC. This chain links TRBV5-4 with TRBJ2-5, with a weak D call TRBD2 (7 bases). CDR3 length: 15 residues. Trimming cost V 3 bases and J 2 bases, with 14 bases left between them. Germline assignment: CDR1 SGHNT and CDR2 YYREEE (reference sequence).

The chain couples TRBV23-1 to TRBJ2-7, with 9 bases lining up with TRBD2. TRBV23-1 is an open reading frame whose function is uncertain. With V trimmed by 7 bases and J by 4 bases, 14 bases remained unmatched. This CDR3 is 16 amino acids long. The CDR3 loop is CASMRVPIAGVYEQYF. The CDR3 DNA sequence: TGCGCCAGCATGAGAGTACCCATAGCGGGAGTGTACGAGCAGTACTTC.

CDR3 nucleotides: TGCGCCAGCAGCCTAACAGGGGGTAACGGAAACACCATATATTTT. Protein: CASSLTGGNGNTIYF. The gene calls are TRBV5-1 and TRBJ1-3, with 8 bases matching TRBD1. Germline V gene data show CDR1 as SGHRS and CDR2 as YFSETQ. Trimming cost V 4 bases and J 4 bases; bases outside gene matches: 7. The CDR3 has 15 residues. Full variable domain (outside the CDR3, taken from reference TRBV5-1 and TRBJ1-3): KAGVTQTPRYLIKTRGQQVTLSCSPISGHRSVSWYQQTPGQGLQFLFEYFSETQRNKGNFPGRFSGRQFSNSRSEMNVSTLELGDSALYLCASSLTGGNGNTIYFGEGSWLTVV.

The chain employs TRBV4-1 and TRBJ2-7, with 11 bases fitting TRBD2. Germline values: CDR1 MGHRA, CDR2 YSYEKL. This CDR3 has 15 residues. Trimming removed 1 base from V and 3 bases from J; junction bases left unmatched: 2. Here the CDR3 reads CASSQAGTSGYEQYF. The CDR3 DNA is TGCGCCAGCAGCCAAGCCGGGACTAGCGGCTACGAGCAGTACTTC.

On this clone itself: The junction and the germline gene differ at one end; a read error may be behind it. This rearrangement joins TRBV27 to TRBJ2-3, with D perhaps matching TRBD1 (5 bases). Germline assignment: CDR1 MNHEY and CDR2 SMNVEV (reference sequence). This CDR3 contains 16 residues. The CDR3 region is CASSLLTGVGTDTQYF. In DNA form, the CDR3 reads TGTGCCAGCAGTTTACTCACAGGAGTGGGCACGGATACGCAGTATTTT.

The rearrangement uses TRBV29-1 and TRBJ2-1; tentatively, D is TRBD2 (6 bases). The CDR3 extends over 15 amino acids. Germline V lookup: CDR1 SQVTM, CDR2 ANQGSEA. V gave up 1 base and J gave up 4 bases, with 14 bases separating them. DNA for the CDR3: TGCAGCGTTGAAGTCTCGGGGGACCTTTACAATGAGCAGTTCTTC. This codes for CSVEVSGDLYNEQFF.

The chain links TRBV18 to TRBJ2-1; D possibly corresponds to TRBD1 (5 bases). CDR1 is KGHSH, CDR2 LQKENI, per germline. The CDR3 spans 16 residues. V was pared by 0 bases and J by 7 bases, with 16 bases between. The CDR3 protein is CASSPPVGLAGNEQFF. In nucleotides, the CDR3 is TGTGCCAGCTCACCACCGGTCGGGTTAGCAGGGAATGAGCAGTTCTTC.

This chain connects TRBV5-1 to TRBJ2-2, with 10 bases lining up with TRBD2. Per the germline V gene, CDR1 is SGHRS and CDR2 is YFSETQ. The CDR3 is made up of 18 amino acids. The junction had 13 bases not matched to a gene; V was cut back by 4 bases and J by 4 bases. The CDR3 DNA reads as TGCGCCAGCAGCCCGCCCTCTAGCGGGAGTCTCGGCACCGGGGAGCTGTTTTTT. Its protein is CASSPPSSGSLGTGELFF.

This chain uses TRBV7-2 with TRBJ1-4; 7 positions agree with TRBD1. The CDR3 spans 12 residues. From germline, CDR1 is SGHTA and CDR2 FQGNSA. V gave up 5 bases and J gave up 7 bases; unmatched junction bases: 1. CDR3 residues: CASSNRGEKLFF. In DNA, the CDR3 is TGTGCCAGCAGCAACAGGGGTGAAAAACTGTTTTTT.

This chain links TRBV27 with TRBJ2-7; possibly TRBD1 for D (5 bases). Germline V lookup: CDR1 MNHEY, CDR2 SMNVEV (reference sequence). This CDR3 contains 15 residues. V was cut by 0 bases and J by 3 bases, with 12 bases left in between. DNA for the CDR3: TGTGCCAGCAGTTTATCGCCCGCCAGGGACTACGAGCAGTACTTC. Protein sequence: CASSLSPARDYEQYF.

The chain uses TRBV29-1 and TRBJ2-2; 7 bases match TRBD2. Germline lookup yields CDR1 SQVTM and CDR2 ANQGSEA. Losses at the gene ends were 5 bases for V and 2 bases for J; bases not matched to a gene: 8. This CDR3 contains 15 residues. The CDR3 DNA reads as TGCAGCGTTCGTCTTTCTAGCGGAAACACCGGGGAGCTGTTTTTT. It encodes CSVRLSSGNTGELFF.

CDR3 sequence: CASSLTVYNEQFF. DNA of the CDR3: TGTGCCAGCAGCTTGACAGTTTACAATGAGCAGTTCTTC. The V gene is TRBV7-6, the J gene TRBJ2-1; maybe TRBD1 (5 bases). V lost 3 bases to trimming and J lost 4 bases, with 7 bases between them. The CDR3 has 13 residues. Germline CDR1 reads SGHVS; CDR2 reads FNYEAQ.

The gene calls are TRBV6-1 and TRBJ2-5; no reliable D call. The germline V gene encodes CDR1 MNHNS and CDR2 SASEGT. CDR3 length equals 14 residues. V dropped 3 bases and J dropped 1 base, with 9 bases sitting between them. CDR3 loop: CASSDGQTQETQYF. In DNA form, the CDR3 reads TGTGCCAGCAGTGATGGGCAGACCCAAGAGACCCAGTACTTC.

This sequence joins TRBV24-1 and TRBJ2-1; 8 bases agree with TRBD2. Germline V gene data show CDR1 as KGHDR and CDR2 as SFDVKD. The CDR3 has 17 amino acids. The J segment lost 6 bases and the V segment lost 4 bases, leaving 13 bases of the junction unmatched. In DNA, the CDR3 is TGTGCCACCAGTGACCCCCAAGCGGGAGAGGGGCCCAATGAGCAGTTCTTC. Its translation: CATSDPQAGEGPNEQFF.

The chain links TRBV11-3 to TRBJ2-2, with a possible D match to TRBD2 (6 bases). The germline V gene has CDR1 SGHNT and CDR2 YENEEA. The CDR3 spans 13 residues. Trimming left V 9 bases short and J 8 bases short, with 16 bases between. The CDR3 bases are TGTGCCAGTCAGGAGGGAGACTGGGGGGAGCTGTTTTTT. Translating gives CASQEGDWGELFF. The full variable domain, its missing parts supplied by reference TRBV11-3 and TRBJ2-2, is EAGVVQSPRYKIIEKKQPVAFWCNPISGHNTLYWYLQNLGQGPELLIRYENEEAVDDSQLPKDRFSAERLKGVDSTLKIQPAELGDSAVYLCASQEGDWGELFFGEGSRLTVL.